This record concerns one T cell receptor beta chain sequence. This clone's antigen is unknown. Per-base qualities were not stored, and no clone one base away is much larger. RNA was extracted from bulk unsorted tissue and checked for quality with a NanoDrop ND-1000 and an Agilent 2100. For the normal lung samples, distant non-tumor tissue was collected more than 3 cm away from the tumor edge. Donors were newly diagnosed lung cancer patients admitted for thoracic surgery in China between August and November 2014, without prior chemotherapy. Anyone who had undergone radiotherapy or chemotherapy before, or who had another cancer at the same time, was left out of the study. Pieces of surgical tissue measuring roughly 1-2.2 cm3 were kept in RNAlater solution and held at -80 degrees C until needed. Via the germline V gene, CDR1 is SGHDT and CDR2 YYEEEE. The CDR3 runs 15 amino acids, cysteine and phenylalanine included. The read is trimmed to its CDR3 DNA, 45 bases read in frame from base 1.

The record originates from a study of tumor and adjacent non-tumor tissue in lung cancer (dated by TCRdb to 2016 to 2018). Broadly, across the study: Of the cohort, about 11 patients had adenocarcinoma, 2 had squamous cell carcinoma and 1 had small cell lung cancer. The approximately 15 patients were aged roughly 30 to 85 years, included about ten men and 5 women, and had TNM stage I to III disease. Bulk TCRbeta repertoires were compared between lung tumor tissue and matched distant non-tumor lung tissue obtained from more than 12 lung cancer patients. Sequencing generated a total of 95 million to 150 million productive TCRbeta reads, averaging about 4.2 million reads per sample. For each patient, one tumor sample and one normal lung sample were taken, giving roughly 30 paired specimens that underwent TCRbeta CDR3 sequencing.

Beyond this particular receptor, the publication reports: With only about 16 patients in the cohort, the authors noted that larger samples and more detailed clinical data are needed. The sequencing platform is not named in the methods, and unique molecular identifiers are not mentioned. In normal lung, the top 100 clones accounted for a significantly larger cumulative share of the repertoire than in tumor tissue. TCR diversity (inverse Simpson) was significantly higher in tumor than in normal lung tissue (roughly 390 vs 170, P = 0.0075, Mann-Whitney U test). Peripheral blood was not sequenced, so blood TCRbeta repertoires in these lung cancer patients were not examined. TCR diversity was significantly higher in younger patients, and greater tumor TCR diversity was associated with shorter overall survival and shorter disease-free survival.

The protocol used for the library was multiplex PCR. The sequencing machine was an Illumina HiSeq 2500. TCRbeta libraries were built by three rounds of nested PCR using primers (Table S4), following protocols modified from ARM-PCR. Before sequencing, PCR products of 200-500 bp were cut from the gel and purified using the QIAquick gel extraction kit. Turning to the authors' computational methods: Trimmomatic was used to clean the reads, FLASH merged the cleaned reads into complete CDR3 sequences, and MiTCR assigned the sequences to V(D)J germline segments. Clonal diversity was calculated as the inverse Simpson's index using VDJtools. A read counted as productive if the sequence was in-frame and lacked a premature stop codon. TCRdb passed the public sequencing reads through fastp at Q25 and MiXCR, retaining productive beta sequences. Every entry covers one CDR3 protein and lists the most common genes and DNA from its rows. TCRdb's processing, not the study's, gives the V and J calls here. The sample records 45,000 to 65,000 distinct CDR3 sequences, 60% to 80% of which are singletons. Around 23% of the sample goes to the ten largest clones.

The V gene is TRBV5-6 and the J gene is TRBJ2-4, with a weak D call of TRBD1 (6 bases match). The TCR sequence derives from a woman in her fifties or sixties with non-small cell lung cancer. The sample consisted of distant non-tumor lung tissue. The CDR3 protein: CTNSKQGHAIDIQYF. DNA sequence: TGTACCAACAGCAAGCAGGGACACGCAATTGACATTCAGTACTTC.